These 9 T cell receptor beta chains were sequenced from one sample in a study of cytomegalovirus exposure and HLA in healthy donors. With 60 Vbeta and 13 Jbeta primers, the PCR was carried out. The protocol was immunoSEQ multiplex PCR, while the TCRdb copy is restricted to in-frame clones and leaves out a portion. The top ten hold 14% of the sample, which has about 100,000 clones, roughly 70% seen once. The sequenced sample consisted of PBMCs. The receptors here all came from a woman aged 40 to 55 in good health and CMV-seropositive.

The chain is built from TRBV9 and TRBJ1-1; D ambiguous. V was shortened by 1 base and J by 4 bases, with 8 bases between the two germline ends. Germline-derived CDR1 and CDR2 are SGDLS and YYNGEE. The CDR3 length is 13 residues. CDR3 sequence (DNA): TGTGCCAGCAGCGTAAACTTTCGCACTGAAGCTTTCTTT. Its protein is CASSVNFRTEAFF.

The CDR3 loop reads CASSLAAGMNTGELFF. Here the CDR3 DNA reads TGTGCCAGCAGCTTAGCGGCGGGGATGAACACCGGGGAGCTGTTTTTT. The rearrangement links TRBV7-9 to TRBJ2-2; possibly TRBD2 for D (6 bases). V lost 0 bases and J 1 base, leaving 9 bases between the germline ends. Germline assignment: CDR1 SEHNR and CDR2 FQNEAQ (reference sequence). This CDR3 comprises 16 residues.

This chain uses TRBV6-6 with TRBJ1-1; 8 positions match TRBD1. The CDR3 has 14 residues. From germline, CDR1 is MNHNY and CDR2 SVGAGI (reference sequence). The J segment lost 5 bases and the V segment lost 6 bases, leaving 8 bases of the junction unmatched. In DNA form, the CDR3 reads TGTGCCAGCAGCCCCGGACAGGGATGGACTGAAGCTTTCTTT. Translated, it gives CASSPGQGWTEAFF.

The chain combines TRBV7-9 with TRBJ1-1; weak D call: TRBD1 (5 bases). The germline V gene encodes CDR1 SEHNR and CDR2 FQNEAQ (reference sequence). Trimming cost V 1 base and J 4 bases, with 16 bases left between them. This CDR3 region has 16 residues. The CDR3 coding sequence is TGTGCCAGCAGCTTAGAGGGTCCCAGGGAGGCCACTGAAGCTTTCTTT. It codes for CASSLEGPREATEAFF.

The V gene is TRBV5-1, the J gene TRBJ1-1; D perhaps matches TRBD1 (5 bases). The CDR3 length is 13 residues. Trimming stripped 0 bases from V and 7 bases from J, with 10 bases between. Looked up from germline, CDR1 is SGHRS and CDR2 is YFSETQ. CDR3 residues: CASSLDGTFEAFF. CDR3 coding DNA: TGCGCCAGCAGCTTGGACGGGACTTTTGAAGCTTTCTTT.

The chain links TRBV5-1 to TRBJ1-6, with 8 bases that match TRBD1. The ends lost 6 bases at V and 7 bases at J; junction bases unmatched: 6. Germline CDR1 and CDR2: SGHRS and YFSETQ. This CDR3 is 14 amino acids long. CDR3: CASKPGQENSPLHF. CDR3 coding DNA: TGCGCCAGCAAACCGGGACAGGAGAATTCACCCCTCCACTTT.

The genes are TRBV25-1 and TRBJ2-2, with D possibly matching TRBD1 (6 bases). This CDR3 region has 15 residues. V was clipped by 3 bases and J by 5 bases, with 13 bases between them. Germline V lookup: CDR1 MGHDK, CDR2 SYGVNS. Here the CDR3 DNA reads TGTGCCAGCAGTGAGGGGGCGCAAATGACCGGGGAGCTGTTTTTT. It codes for CASSEGAQMTGELFF.

V and J are TRBV5-6 and TRBJ2-2; no clear D gene. The V end was cut by 4 bases, the J end by 1 base, with 5 bases between. CDR3 length: 13 amino acids. Germline CDR1 and CDR2: SGHDT and YYEEEE. The CDR3 is CASSPWNTGELFF. CDR3 nucleotide sequence: TGTGCCAGCAGCCCTTGGAACACCGGGGAGCTGTTTTTT. Full variable domain (missing parts from reference TRBV5-6 and TRBJ2-2): DAGVTQSPTHLIKTRGQQVTLRCSPKSGHDTVSWYQQALGQGPQFIFQYYEEEERQRGNFPDRFSGHQFPNYSSELNVNALLLGDSALYLCASSPWNTGELFFGEGSRLTVL.

The rearrangement uses TRBV4-1 and TRBJ2-2, with 8 bases fitting TRBD1. Germline V CDR1 and CDR2: MGHRA, YSYEKL. This CDR3 has 14 amino acids. V gave up 3 bases and J gave up 5 bases; unmatched junction bases: 2. CDR3 sequence (DNA): TGCGCCAGCAGCCATGGACAGGGTACCGGGGAGCTGTTTTTT. It encodes CASSHGQGTGELFF.